The 31 T cell receptor beta chains presented below share a single source sample, sequenced in a study of regulatory T cells in long-lasting Graves disease. Time point specified: newly diagnosed GD, antithyroid drugs for less than 3 months. Construction of the TCR library relied on RNA isolated from PBMCs. The TCR beta library used iRepertoire HTBI primers with Arm-PCR amplification of CDR3. From the multiplex PCR reads, TCRdb called clonotypes with MiXCR, one entry per CDR3 protein. The repertoire holds roughly 260,000 distinct CDR3 sequences, with about 18% as singletons. The sample also formed part of further work on T cells in Graves' hyperthyroidism and ophthalmopathy.

The starting material was peripheral blood mononuclear cells (PBMCs), obtained at new diagnosis, from a patient treated with antithyroid drugs. The receptors stem from a woman aged 30 to 39 with Graves disease.

V is TRBV11-2 and J is TRBJ2-1, with 8 bases identical to TRBD2. There are 14 residues in the CDR3. Germline lookup yields CDR1 SGHAT and CDR2 FQNNGV. Trimming cost V 3 bases and J 6 bases; bases outside gene matches: 4. The CDR3 loop is CASSLGLVVNEQFF. The CDR3 region has the DNA TGTGCCAGCAGCTTGGGACTAGTAGTCAATGAGCAGTTCTTC.

A remark on this clonotype: At one of its ends the junction is not consistent with the germline gene, which may arise from a read error. The chain carries TRBV9 and TRBJ2-3; D gene ambiguous. Germline loops: CDR1 SGDLS, CDR2 YYNGEE. The CDR3 runs 15 residues. The CDR3 DNA is TGTGCCAGCAGCCCCCTCCCAAGGAACACAGATACGCAGTGTTTT. The encoded protein is CASSPLPRNTDTQCF.

This clonotype has ten or more counts. J is TRBJ1-1 and V is TRBV18; 9 bases align to TRBD1. The CDR3 covers 14 residues. Germline lookup yields CDR1 KGHSH and CDR2 LQKENI. V lost 5 bases to trimming and J lost 7 bases; unmatched junction nucleotides: 8. CDR3 region: CASSSQGAKGEAFF. CDR3 bases: TGTGCCAGCTCATCACAGGGGGCTAAGGGTGAAGCTTTCTTT.

This clonotype has a count of ten or more. This chain connects TRBV18 to TRBJ1-6; D gene ambiguous. Germline lookup yields CDR1 KGHSH and CDR2 LQKENI. The V end was cut by 1 base, the J end by 9 bases, with 10 bases between. The CDR3 is 14 amino acids. For the CDR3, the DNA is TGTGCCAGCTCACCACAACAGAGAAGTTCACCCCTCCACTTT. Encoded protein: CASSPQQRSSPLHF.

The chain couples TRBV4-2 to TRBJ1-6, with 8 nucleotides matching TRBD1. Trimming took 0 bases from V and 4 from J; bases not matched to a gene: 5. The CDR3 is 17 amino acids. Germline V gene sequence: CDR1 LGHNA, CDR2 YNFKEQ. CDR3 sequence reads: CASSQDGRGLYNSPLHF. CDR3 nucleotide sequence: TGTGCCAGCAGCCAAGATGGCAGGGGGCTTTATAATTCACCCCTCCACTTT.

This clonotype appeared many times. V usage is TRBV10-3 and J usage is TRBJ2-1; possibly TRBD2 for D (5 bases). The V gene lost 4 bases and the J gene lost 2 bases, with 9 bases spanning the gap. The germline V gene has CDR1 ENHRY and CDR2 SYGVKD. The CDR3 runs to 14 residues. Written as DNA, the CDR3 is TGTGCCATCAGTGGCCGGGGAACCTACAATGAGCAGTTCTTC. This translates into CAISGRGTYNEQFF.

This clonotype was seen repeatedly, ten times or more. The rearrangement joins TRBV5-1 to TRBJ2-3; the D is unclear. Germline CDR1 is SGHRS and CDR2 is YFSETQ. CDR3 length: 13 residues. Between the trimmed V and J ends, which lost 3 bases and 0 bases, there was a span of 5 bases. CDR3 DNA: TGCGCCAGCAGCTCCAGCAGCACAGATACGCAGTATTTT. Protein product: CASSSSSTDTQYF.

This clonotype was observed at least ten times. The V gene is TRBV20-1, the J gene TRBJ1-4, with a tentative D call TRBD1 (5 bases). The V end lost 0 bases, the J end lost 8 bases, and 16 bases lay between the germline ends. CDR1 is DFQATT, CDR2 SNEGSKA, per germline (reference sequence). This CDR3 has 15 residues. Written as DNA, the CDR3 is TGCAGTGCTAGAGATGTTGGGGGTTTAGGGGAAAAACTGTTTTTT. It codes for CSARDVGGLGEKLFF.

The rearrangement joins TRBV11-2 to TRBJ2-2; TRBD2 matches at 14 bases. There are 17 residues in the CDR3. V dropped 5 bases and J dropped 2; count of bases not matched to a gene: 4. Germline V lookup: CDR1 SGHAT, CDR2 FQNNGV. CDR3 DNA: TGTGCCAGCAGCCCGACTAGCGGGAGGGGAAACACCGGGGAGCTGTTTTTT. This sequence encodes CASSPTSGRGNTGELFF.

This clonotype was detected a few times. The chain is built from TRBV4-1 and TRBJ1-2; D possibly corresponds to TRBD1 (6 bases). Germline CDR1 is MGHRA and CDR2 is YSYEKL. Trimming cost V 3 bases and J 5 bases, with 25 bases left between them. The CDR3 runs to 18 residues. CDR3 nucleotides: TGCGCCAGCAGCCATTTCCCGACGACAGGCCTAGATGGGTATGGCTACACCTTC. Protein product: CASSHFPTTGLDGYGYTF.

At least ten counts were recorded for this clonotype. The chain uses TRBV15 and TRBJ1-4; 8 nucleotides align to TRBD1. The V segment lost 3 bases and the J segment 7 bases; nucleotides outside the gene matches: 7. There are 15 residues in the CDR3. The germline gives CDR1 LNHNV, CDR2 YYDKDF (reference sequence). CDR3 protein: CATSSLRDRFEKLFF. Here the CDR3 DNA reads TGTGCCACCAGCAGCCTCCGGGACAGGTTTGAAAAACTGTTTTTT.

In this sample, this clonotype turned up a few times. V usage is TRBV5-5 and J usage is TRBJ2-1, with 9 bases that match TRBD2. The CDR3 runs to 14 residues. The J segment lost 5 bases and the V segment lost 4 bases, leaving 4 bases of the junction unmatched. CDR1 is SGHKS, CDR2 YYEKEE, per germline (reference sequence). CDR3: CASSPLAGDNEQFF. For the CDR3, the DNA is TGTGCCAGCAGCCCCTTAGCGGGGGACAATGAGCAGTTCTTC.

This clonotype has just one count. The rearrangement links TRBV12-3 or TRBV12-4 to TRBJ1-2, with TRBD1 matching 9 bases. The CDR3 is made up of 14 amino acids. J was trimmed by 4 bases and V by 6 bases; bases with no gene match: 6. CDR3 in amino acids: CASRLQGAAYGYTF. CDR3 nucleotides: TGTGCCAGCAGGCTACAGGGGGCAGCCTATGGCTACACCTTC.

The chain employs TRBV9 and TRBJ1-3; 7 bases are shared with TRBD1. The CDR3 spans 18 residues. Looked up from germline, CDR1 is SGDLS and CDR2 is YYNGEE. The J segment lost 3 bases and the V segment lost 3 bases, leaving 15 bases of the junction unmatched. For the CDR3, the DNA is TGTGCCAGCAGCGGAGGCTCCCGGACAGGAACCTTTGGAAACACCATATATTTT. Protein product: CASSGGSRTGTFGNTIYF.

As to this clonotype: A far larger clone is off by one base, so a read error is likely. V usage is TRBV7-9 and J usage is TRBJ2-1; TRBD1 matches 10 bases. The CDR3 loop spans 16 amino acids. Germline V lookup: CDR1 SEHNR, CDR2 FQNEAQ (reference sequence). V dropped 5 bases and J dropped 10; count of bases not matched to a gene: 14. CDR3 nucleotides: TGTGCCAGCAGCCGCGGACAGGGGGGTGGTGGGGGAGAGCAGTTCTTC. Translated, it gives CASSRGQGGGGGEQFF.

This clonotype has only one observation. A far more abundant clone sits one base away, making this likely a read error. The chain carries TRBV27 and TRBJ1-6, with D uncertain. This CDR3 has 16 residues. The germline V gene encodes CDR1 MNHEY and CDR2 SMNVEV (reference sequence). The CDR3 sequence is CASSEIRSSYSSPLHF. As DNA, the CDR3 is TGTGCCAGCAGTGAAATACGGAGCTCCTATAGTTCACCCCTCCACTTT.

Many counts were recorded for this clonotype. The chain combines TRBV11-2 with TRBJ2-1; D is possibly TRBD1 (5 bases). This CDR3 region has 16 residues. Trimming shortened V by 5 bases and J by 0 bases, and 14 bases separated the two germline ends. Germline CDR1 reads SGHAT; CDR2 reads FQNNGV. The CDR3 DNA reads TGTGCCAGCAGCCGACAGATTCGAAGCTCCTACAATGAGCAGTTCTTC. Residues: CASSRQIRSSYNEQFF.

In the case of this clonotype: Sequence at one end of the junction differs from germline and may be a read error. The V gene is TRBV12-3 or TRBV12-4, the J gene TRBJ2-3, with TRBD2 as a possible D gene (7 bases). The CDR3 consists of 15 residues. For the CDR3, the DNA is TGTGCCTGCAGCACGCGGGGGCCCGACACAGATACGCAGTATTTT. Translation gives CACSTRGPDTDTQYF.

This clonotype was detected ten times or more. The chain joins TRBV5-1 to TRBJ2-1; 8 bases align to TRBD1. The germline V gene encodes CDR1 SGHRS and CDR2 YFSETQ. The J segment lost 9 bases and the V segment lost 4 bases, leaving 12 bases of the junction unmatched. The length of the CDR3 is 15 residues. The CDR3 sequence: CASSEDREDSGEQFF. The DNA for the CDR3 is TGCGCCAGCAGCGAGGACAGGGAGGATTCGGGTGAGCAGTTCTTC.

The table lists this clonotype with many counts. This sequence joins TRBV5-5 and TRBJ1-1; 11 positions agree with TRBD1. Trimming took 3 bases from V and 4 from J; bases not matched to a gene: 5. The CDR3 spans 15 residues. Germline V gene data show CDR1 as SGHKS and CDR2 as YYEKEE (reference sequence). The CDR3 is CASSWGDRGGTEAFF. CDR3 sequence (DNA): TGTGCCAGCAGCTGGGGGGACAGGGGGGGCACTGAAGCTTTCTTT.

The gene calls are TRBV2 and TRBJ2-2; unclear D gene. The CDR3 consists of 15 residues. V lost 6 bases to trimming and J lost 4 bases, with 15 bases between them. Germline CDR1 and CDR2: SNHLY and FYNNEI. Here the CDR3 DNA reads TGTGCCAGCAGAGTTCTAACGTCGGGCACCGGGGAGCTGTTTTTT. Amino acids: CASRVLTSGTGELFF.

This clonotype has a count of ten or more. The chain combines TRBV2 with TRBJ1-5, with a tentative D call TRBD1 (5 bases). The V end lost 7 bases, the J end lost 1 base, and 8 bases lay between the germline ends. Per the germline V gene, CDR1 is SNHLY and CDR2 is FYNNEI. This CDR3 comprises 13 residues. CDR3 nucleotide sequence: TGTGCCAGCAATCAGGGAAGCAATCAGCCCCAGCATTTT. Encoded protein: CASNQGSNQPQHF.

This chain connects TRBV5-1 to TRBJ1-5, with 8 bases matching TRBD1. There are 17 residues in the CDR3. The J segment lost 3 bases and the V segment lost 0 bases, leaving 8 bases of the junction unmatched. From germline, CDR1 is SGHRS and CDR2 YFSETQ. CDR3 protein: CASSLGAGTGYNQPQHF. The CDR3 bases are TGCGCCAGCAGCTTGGGGGCCGGGACAGGTTACAATCAGCCCCAGCATTTT.

This clonotype was detected many times. The junction differs from germline at one of its ends, possibly a read error. V and J are TRBV7-9 and TRBJ1-1; a weak D match, TRBD1 (5 bases). In germline, CDR1 is SEHNR, CDR2 FQNEAQ (reference sequence). The CDR3 runs 14 residues. CDR3 amino acids: CASSLGGGNTEAFF. The DNA for the CDR3 is TGCGCCAGCAGCTTGGGGGGAGGGAACACTGAAGCTTTCTTT.

This clonotype was seen only a few times. This chain uses TRBV5-4 with TRBJ2-2, with D possibly matching TRBD2 (6 bases). The CDR3 sequence is 15 residues long. V was clipped by 2 bases and J by 5 bases, with 13 bases between them. Germline assignment: CDR1 SGHNT and CDR2 YYREEE (reference sequence). This CDR3 reads CASSLGGPGTGELFF. The DNA for the CDR3 is TGTGCCAGCAGCTTAGGAGGGCCGGGGACCGGGGAGCTGTTTTTT.

Ten or more counts support this clonotype. V usage is TRBV5-4 and J usage is TRBJ2-5; possibly TRBD2 for D (6 bases). V lost 1 base and J lost 2, with 15 bases in between. Germline-derived CDR1 and CDR2 are SGHNT and YYREEE (reference sequence). CDR3 length: 16 residues. CDR3 nucleotides: TGTGCCAGCAGCTTGACGAAGAGGAGGGTTCAAGAGACCCAGTACTTC. It is translated as CASSLTKRRVQETQYF.

This clonotype was counted ten times or more. V is TRBV28 and J is TRBJ2-7; D uncertain. Trimming removed 2 bases from V and 2 bases from J, with 7 bases in between. Germline V gene data show CDR1 as MDHEN and CDR2 as SYDVKM. The CDR3 runs to 13 residues. Written as DNA, the CDR3 is TGTGCCAGCAGTTTACCTTCTCCCTACGAGCAGTACTTC. The encoded protein is CASSLPSPYEQYF.

This clonotype was observed many times. In DNA, the CDR3 is TGTGCCAGCAGTTTAGATGGACTAGCGGGGCACACAGATACGCAGTATTTT. It codes for CASSLDGLAGHTDTQYF. The chain joins TRBV12-3 or TRBV12-4 to TRBJ2-3, with 12 bases fitting TRBD2. The CDR3 contains 17 residues. V shed 1 base, J shed 2 bases, and the junction held 4 bases outside the gene matches.

In its sample, this clonotype was seen a few times. The chain is built from TRBV6-5 and TRBJ1-5; D unresolved. The CDR3 totals 14 residues. V shed 3 bases and J shed 6 bases, with 12 bases lying between them. Germline V gene sequence: CDR1 MNHEY, CDR2 SVGAGI. CDR3 in amino acids: CASSYRGGIQPQHF. CDR3 sequence (DNA): TGTGCCAGCAGTTATAGAGGCGGGATTCAGCCCCAGCATTTT.

This chain connects TRBV11-2 to TRBJ2-5, with D perhaps TRBD2 (5 bases). V gave up 5 bases and J gave up 2 bases, with 12 bases separating them. Germline CDR1 reads SGHAT; CDR2 reads FQNNGV. This CDR3 comprises 14 residues. The CDR3 DNA is TGTGCCAGCAGCATCCCGGGAAGACAAGAGACCCAGTACTTC. This encodes CASSIPGRQETQYF.

This clonotype has only a few counts. In nucleotides, the CDR3 is TGTGCCAGCAGTAAAACTCCCGGGACAGGGGTCTCTCCTTCTGGGGCCAACGTCCTGACTTTC. As protein: CASSKTPGTGVSPSGANVLTF. The chain has TRBV12-3 or TRBV12-4 and TRBJ2-6; 10 bases are shared with TRBD1. The CDR3 consists of 21 residues. The trim removed 5 bases at V and 1 base at J, leaving 17 bases unmatched.